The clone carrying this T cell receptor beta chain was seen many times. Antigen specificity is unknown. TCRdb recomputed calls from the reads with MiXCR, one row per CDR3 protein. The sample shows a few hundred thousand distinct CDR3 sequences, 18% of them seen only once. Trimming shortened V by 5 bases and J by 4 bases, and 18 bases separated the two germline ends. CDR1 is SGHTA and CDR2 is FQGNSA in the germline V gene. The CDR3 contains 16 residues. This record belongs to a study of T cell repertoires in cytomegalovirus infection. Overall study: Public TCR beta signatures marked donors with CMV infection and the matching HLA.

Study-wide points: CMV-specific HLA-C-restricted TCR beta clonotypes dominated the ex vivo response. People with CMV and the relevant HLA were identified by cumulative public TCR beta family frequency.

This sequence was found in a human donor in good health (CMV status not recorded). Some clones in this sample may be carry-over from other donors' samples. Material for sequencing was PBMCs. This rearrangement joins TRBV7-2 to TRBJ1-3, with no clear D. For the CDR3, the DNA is TGTGCCAGCAGCCCGAGGGCGGGTCGGATGGGAAACACCATATATTTT. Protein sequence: CASSPRAGRMGNTIYF.